The next 8 T cell receptor beta chains were all read from a single sample in a study of blood T cell repertoires in COVID-19. TCRdb's copy holds only in-frame clones and misses some; the assay was immunoSEQ multiplex PCR. The repertoire consists of around 250,000 clones, with over 80% occurring once and the leading ten covering approximately 1.2%. Sequenced sample: PBMCs or T cells enriched from blood (not recorded which). These receptors were taken from a human donor in a cohort exposed to, infected with or recovered from COVID-19 (not recorded which). The donor label of this sample is uncertain.

V is TRBV5-1 and J is TRBJ2-5; 16 bases are a match to TRBD2. V trimming: 3 bases; J trimming: 1 base; junction bases outside the gene matches: 6. The CDR3 length is 18 residues. The germline V gene has CDR1 SGHRS and CDR2 YFSETQ. CDR3 bases: TGCGCCAGCAGCTCGGGACTAGCGGGGGGGTTTTTCCAAGAGACCCAGTACTTC. This sequence encodes CASSSGLAGGFFQETQYF.

V is TRBV24-1 and J is TRBJ2-2; TRBD2 matches at 10 bases. With V trimmed by 3 bases and J by 5 bases, 2 bases remained unmatched. The CDR3 sequence is 15 residues long. Germline CDR1 KGHDR, CDR2 SFDVKD. The CDR3 DNA sequence: TGTGCCACCAGTGATAGCGGGGGGGCTACCGGGGAGCTGTTTTTT. Protein product: CATSDSGGATGELFF.

The genes are TRBV12-3 or TRBV12-4 and TRBJ1-1; D remains ambiguous. V was clipped by 7 bases and J by 1 base, with 7 bases between them. This CDR3 region has 12 residues. CDR3 in DNA: TGTGCCAGCACGGCGGGGAACACTGAAGCTTTCTTT. It translates to CASTAGNTEAFF.

The table lists this clone with a count of one. V gene TRBV6-5 combines with J gene TRBJ1-2, with 9 bases identical to TRBD1. V was pared by 5 bases and J by 3 bases, with 7 bases of the junction left unmatched. The germline V gene has CDR1 MNHEY and CDR2 SVGAGI. This CDR3 comprises 15 residues. The CDR3 reads CASSPATGGDYGYTF. CDR3 DNA sequence: TGTGCCAGCAGTCCCGCGACAGGGGGGGACTATGGCTACACCTTC.

This chain links TRBV9 with TRBJ1-6; D gene unclear. CDR1 SGDLS and CDR2 YYNGEE come from the germline V gene. V was clipped by 3 bases and J by 2 bases, with 3 bases between them. The CDR3 sequence is 13 residues long. CDR3 DNA sequence: TGTGCCAGCAGCGCCGCCTATAATTCACCCCTCCACTTT. Encoded protein: CASSAAYNSPLHF. Full variable domain (missing parts from reference TRBV9 and TRBJ1-6): DSGVTQTPKHLITATGQRVTLRCSPRSGDLSVYWYQQSLDQGLQFLIQYYNGEERAKGNILERFSAQQFPDLHSELNLSSLELGDSALYFCASSAAYNSPLHFGNGTRLTVT.

The chain links TRBV6-5 to TRBJ2-2; D might be TRBD1 (6 bases). The CDR3 sequence is 15 residues long. Trimming stripped 2 bases from V and 1 base from J, with 8 bases between. The germline gives CDR1 MNHEY, CDR2 SVGAGI. In DNA form, the CDR3 reads TGTGCCAGCAGTTACCGGACAGAGAACACCGGGGAGCTGTTTTTT. It codes for CASSYRTENTGELFF.

This clone was found once. The chain has TRBV12-3 or TRBV12-4 and TRBJ1-5; D might be TRBD1 (6 bases). V gave up 1 base and J gave up 9 bases, with 10 bases separating them. This CDR3 comprises 13 residues. Here the CDR3 DNA reads TGTGCCAGCAGTTTAGGACAGGATCGGCCCCAGCATTTT. This codes for CASSLGQDRPQHF.

V gene TRBV15 combines with J gene TRBJ2-1, with unresolved D. Trimming took off 1 base at V and 0 bases at J, with 10 bases between the two ends. Per germline, CDR1 LNHNV and CDR2 YYDKDF (reference sequence). This CDR3 comprises 16 residues. The CDR3 DNA reads as TGTGCCACCAGCAGAGGGGCCGGAAGCTCCTACAATGAGCAGTTCTTC. Translating gives CATSRGAGSSYNEQFF.